This T cell receptor beta chain came from a study of blood T cells in healthy people across ages. Primers used in a second PCR of about 7 to 12 cycles were a sample-barcoded 5' primer and a J-beta primer mix. One entry per CDR3 protein results from TCRdb running MiXCR on the 5' RACE reads. The top ten hold about a tenth of the sample, which has about 930,000 distinct CDR3 sequences, 29% seen once. This CDR3 spans 14 amino acids. The germline V gene has CDR1 SGHNT and CDR2 YYREEE (reference sequence). V lost 6 bases, J lost 2 bases, and 3 bases stayed unmatched. The sample also formed part of further work on T cells of mothers and their children.

The sample comprised blood. The receptor's source is a middle-aged woman in good health. This chain uses TRBV5-4 with TRBJ1-2, with 11 bases lining up with TRBD1. The CDR3 loop is CASNRTGGNYGYTF. In DNA form, the CDR3 reads TGTGCCAGCAACCGGACAGGGGGCAACTATGGCTACACCTTC.